Following are 21 T cell receptor beta chains from one sample sequenced in a study of human T cells and chemical hapten exposure. TCRdb recomputed calls from the RACE reads with MiXCR, one row per CDR3 protein. Among 150,000 to 200,000 distinct CDR3 sequences, around 30% were seen once, and the ten largest hold roughly 3%. Time point defined: pre-sensitization, week 0. The treatment is: therapeutic diphenylcyclopropenone sensitization with weekly scalp DPC. The sequencing used whole blood, collected in connection with sensitization to the hapten diphenylcyclopropenone (DPC). These receptors originate from a woman under 40 with alopecia areata. Some clones in this sample may be carry-over from other donors' samples.

This clonotype was detected only once. This rearrangement joins TRBV10-2 to TRBJ2-7; TRBD2 aligns across 9 bases. With V trimmed by 4 bases and J by 0 bases, 4 bases remained unmatched. The CDR3 consists of 15 residues. The V gene's germline CDR1 is WSHSY and CDR2 SAAADI. In nucleotides, the CDR3 is TGCGCCAGCAGTGGCGGACTAGCGAACTCCTACGAGCAGTACTTC. Translated: CASSGGLANSYEQYF.

J is TRBJ1-2 and V is TRBV28, with 9 bases lining up with TRBD1. This CDR3 comprises 14 residues. The germline V gene has CDR1 MDHEN and CDR2 SYDVKM. Germline trimming cut 4 bases from V and 8 bases from J; bases unmatched to any gene: 8. The CDR3 is CASSSTGGGVGYTF. The CDR3 DNA follows: TGTGCCAGCAGTTCCACAGGGGGCGGTGTCGGCTACACCTTC.

The chain couples TRBV28 to TRBJ1-1; TRBD1 is a possible D gene (6 bases). There are 14 residues in the CDR3. V shed 5 bases and J shed 3 bases, with 13 bases lying between them. In germline, CDR1 is MDHEN, CDR2 SYDVKM. DNA of the CDR3: TGTGCCAGCAGTGGCGGGGGGGCGTACACTGAAGCTTTCTTT. Amino acid sequence: CASSGGGAYTEAFF.

A few counts support this clonotype. The V and J genes are TRBV5-8 and TRBJ2-1; TRBD1 aligns across 7 bases. CDR1 SGHTS and CDR2 YDEGEE come from the germline V gene. V trimming: 4 bases; J trimming: 4 bases; junction bases outside the gene matches: 11. The CDR3 is 16 amino acids. The CDR3 nucleotides are TGTGCCAGCAGCCCCCGCGCGACAGGGAAATACAATGAGCAGTTCTTC. Translated: CASSPRATGKYNEQFF.

This clonotype was detected only once. The J gene is TRBJ2-1, the V gene TRBV5-4; 12 positions agree with TRBD2. Per the germline V gene, CDR1 is SGHNT and CDR2 is YYREEE (reference sequence). The CDR3 runs to 15 residues. The V gene end was trimmed by 4 bases and the J gene end by 7 bases; junction bases not matched to a gene: 6. The CDR3: CASSTGLAGTNEQFF. CDR3 bases: TGTGCCAGCAGCACGGGACTAGCGGGTACTAATGAGCAGTTCTTC.

The V gene is TRBV2, the J gene TRBJ2-3, with 12 bases identical to TRBD2. The CDR3 runs 15 residues. Per the germline V gene, CDR1 is SNHLY and CDR2 is FYNNEI. J was trimmed by 6 bases and V by 6 bases; bases with no gene match: 7. The CDR3 protein is CASSRLAGASDTQYF. DNA for the CDR3: TGTGCCAGCAGCCGACTAGCGGGGGCGTCGGATACGCAGTATTTT.

V usage is TRBV20-1 and J usage is TRBJ1-6; tentatively, D is TRBD1 (5 bases). This CDR3 is 13 amino acids long. V was clipped by 0 bases and J by 14 bases, with 14 bases between them. The germline gives CDR1 DFQATT, CDR2 SNEGSKA (reference sequence). Here the CDR3 reads CSARDREEGTLHF. Here the CDR3 DNA reads TGCAGTGCTAGAGATCGGGAAGAGGGGACCCTCCACTTT.

The rearrangement uses TRBV6-6 and TRBJ2-3; 7 bases are a match to TRBD1. Germline loops: CDR1 MNHNY, CDR2 SVGAGI (reference sequence). Trimming cost V 0 bases and J 6 bases; bases outside gene matches: 9. The CDR3 has 16 residues. CDR3 bases: TGTGCCAGCAGTTACTCGATAGGACAGGATAAGGATACGCAGTATTTT. It yields the protein CASSYSIGQDKDTQYF.

This clonotype has at least ten counts. This chain connects TRBV28 to TRBJ2-3; D ambiguous. V gave up 2 bases and J gave up 0 bases, with 6 bases separating them. Per the germline V gene, CDR1 is MDHEN and CDR2 is SYDVKM. The CDR3 is 14 residues long. The CDR3 here is CASSLGQSTDTQYF. Here the CDR3 DNA reads TGTGCCAGCAGTTTAGGTCAAAGCACAGATACGCAGTATTTT.

This clonotype was recorded a few times. The chain couples TRBV29-1 to TRBJ2-7; D possibly uses TRBD1 or TRBD2 (5 bases each). The germline V gene has CDR1 SQVTM and CDR2 ANQGSEA. The ends were cut back, 7 bases at V and 1 base at J, with 17 bases in the middle. The CDR3 length is 14 residues. In DNA form, the CDR3 reads TGCAGCGCCCTGAGGGGTAAAGGGTCCTACGAGCAGTACTTC. Its protein is CSALRGKGSYEQYF.

The CDR3 coding sequence is TGCAGCGTTACAACCCGGGACAGGAGGACCGGCACTGAAGCTTTCTTT. Encoded protein: CSVTTRDRRTGTEAFF. This chain links TRBV29-1 with TRBJ1-1; 8 nucleotides agree with TRBD1. V gave up 5 bases and J gave up 4 bases; unmatched junction bases: 15. The CDR3 length is 16 residues. CDR1 SQVTM and CDR2 ANQGSEA come from the germline V gene.

This chain links TRBV6-5 with TRBJ2-7; 10 nucleotides match TRBD1. Germline V gene lookup returns CDR1 MNHEY and CDR2 SVGAGI. This CDR3 contains 15 residues. With V trimmed by 2 bases and J by 3 bases, 4 bases remained unmatched. The CDR3 region is CASSYSGTGVYEQYF. Here the CDR3 DNA reads TGTGCCAGCAGTTACAGTGGGACAGGGGTCTACGAGCAGTACTTC.

The genes are TRBV18 and TRBJ2-7, with D uncertain. The germline gives CDR1 KGHSH, CDR2 LQKENI. V was cut by 3 bases and J by 3 bases, with 6 bases left in between. This CDR3 comprises 12 residues. Here the CDR3 DNA reads TGTGCCAGCTCACCGGAGAGCTACGAGCAGTACTTC. It encodes CASSPESYEQYF.

This clonotype was detected a few times. The CDR3 DNA follows: TGCGCCAGCAGCCGTACGATATCCAGCGGGAGGACACACAATGAGCAGTTCTTC. The encoded protein is CASSRTISSGRTHNEQFF. This sequence joins TRBV4-1 and TRBJ2-1, with TRBD2 matching over 9 bases. The CDR3 length is 18 residues. Losses at the gene ends were 4 bases for V and 5 bases for J; bases not matched to a gene: 15. Germline V gives CDR1 MGHRA, CDR2 YSYEKL.

This clonotype was seen a handful of times. The chain combines TRBV6-4 with TRBJ2-1, with TRBD1 identical over 9 bases. The CDR3 has 16 residues. V was clipped by 0 bases and J by 8 bases; unmatched bases: 8. Germline V CDR1 and CDR2: MRHNA, SNTAGT. CDR3 nucleotides: TGTGCCAGCAGTGACTCTGGGGGACAGGGTAGCGATGAGCAGTTCTTC. Its translation: CASSDSGGQGSDEQFF.

This sequence joins TRBV11-2 and TRBJ2-1; D call uncertain. CDR3 length equals 12 residues. V lost 2 bases to trimming and J lost 10 bases, with 9 bases between them. Germline values: CDR1 SGHAT, CDR2 FQNNGV. The CDR3 loop reads CASSLIVGEQFF. The CDR3 nucleotides read TGTGCCAGCAGCTTAATAGTGGGAGAGCAGTTCTTC.

The chain employs TRBV2 and TRBJ1-2, with D possibly TRBD1 on 5 matching bases. The CDR3 has 14 amino acids. Germline V lookup: CDR1 SNHLY, CDR2 FYNNEI. Trimming stripped 10 bases from V and 3 bases from J, with 18 bases between. CDR3 sequence reads: CANRKDIWDYGYTF. CDR3 sequence (DNA): TGTGCCAACAGAAAGGACATCTGGGACTATGGCTACACCTTC.

As concerns this clonotype: Being one base from a much bigger clone, this may be a read error. The chain employs TRBV28 and TRBJ1-4; no firm D call. This CDR3 is 11 amino acids long. The germline gives CDR1 MDHEN, CDR2 SYDVKM. This CDR3 reads CASSDMKKLVF. DNA of the CDR3: TGTGCCAGCAGCGACATGAAGAAACTGGTTTTT.

V usage is TRBV27 and J usage is TRBJ1-6; no clear D gene. Trimming pared 3 bases from V and 0 bases from J, leaving 6 bases between. The CDR3 sequence is 15 residues long. Per the germline V gene, CDR1 is MNHEY and CDR2 is SMNVEV (reference sequence). CDR3 sequence reads: CASSFGSSYNSPLHF. Written as DNA, the CDR3 is TGTGCCAGCAGTTTTGGGAGCTCCTATAATTCACCCCTCCACTTT.

This rearrangement joins TRBV27 to TRBJ1-2; TRBD1 is a possible D gene (5 bases). V was trimmed by 5 bases and J by 8 bases, leaving 33 bases between them. Per the germline V gene, CDR1 is MNHEY and CDR2 is SMNVEV (reference sequence). The CDR3 covers 19 residues. The CDR3 DNA is TGTGCCAGCAGTCCCCTCCTCGGCAGGGCCACCAGCCCAGACTCCGGCTACACCTTC. This translates into CASSPLLGRATSPDSGYTF.

This clonotype was counted a few times. The chain joins TRBV28 to TRBJ2-3; D is unclear. Germline CDR1 is MDHEN and CDR2 is SYDVKM. V was clipped by 2 bases and J by 6 bases, with 12 bases between them. CDR3 size: 14 residues. The CDR3 coding sequence is TGTGCCAGCAGTTTAGCGGCTCTGACGGATACGCAGTATTTT. This codes for CASSLAALTDTQYF. The full variable domain, completed using reference TRBV28 and TRBJ2-3, is DVKVTQSSRYLVKRTGEKVFLECVQDMDHENMFWYRQDPGLGLRLIYFSYDVKMKEKGDIPEGYSVSREKKERFSLILESASTNQTSMYLCASSLAALTDTQYFGPGTRLTVL.